The next 25 T cell receptor beta chains were all read from a single sample in a study of blood T cell repertoires in COVID-19. Sequencing was performed with immunoSEQ multiplex PCR; in TCRdb, only in-frame clones are kept and a portion is missing. The sample records hundreds of thousands of clones, roughly 86% being singletons. Sample: PBMCs or T cells enriched from blood (not recorded which). These receptors all come from a woman between 18 and 30 years old who had recovered from COVID-19.

The V and J genes are TRBV7-8 and TRBJ1-1, with a possible D match to TRBD1 (5 bases). V lost 0 bases and J lost 3, with 8 bases in between. Germline CDR1 reads SGHVS; CDR2 reads FQNEAQ. CDR3 length equals 14 residues. The CDR3 sequence: CASSLAPGYTEAFF. The CDR3 region has the DNA TGTGCCAGCAGCTTAGCGCCAGGGTACACTGAAGCTTTCTTT.

The chain uses TRBV10-2 and TRBJ1-2; possibly TRBD1 for D (5 bases). Trimming stripped 4 bases from V and 8 bases from J, with 8 bases between. Germline V gene data show CDR1 as WSHSY and CDR2 as SAAADI. CDR3 length: 11 residues. This chain's CDR3 is CASSAGLGYTF. The CDR3 DNA sequence: TGCGCCAGCAGTGCAGGGTTGGGCTACACCTTC.

J is TRBJ2-7 and V is TRBV5-4; D unresolved. CDR3 length: 14 amino acids. V was clipped by 4 bases and J by 7 bases, with 18 bases between them. Looked up from germline, CDR1 is SGHNT and CDR2 is YYREEE (reference sequence). CDR3 sequence reads: CASSTPLDTREQYF. The CDR3 DNA reads TGTGCCAGCAGCACCCCCCTCGACACCAGGGAGCAGTACTTC.

This chain links TRBV7-2 with TRBJ1-1; the D gene is possibly TRBD1 (6 bases). Germline V gives CDR1 SGHTA, CDR2 FQGNSA. The CDR3 runs to 14 residues. Trimming shortened V by 5 bases and J by 4 bases, and 14 bases separated the two germline ends. Here the CDR3 DNA reads TGTGCCAGCAGCCACCAGACAGGCCTCACTGAAGCTTTCTTT. This translates into CASSHQTGLTEAFF.

The count of this clone is one. The gene calls are TRBV7-3 and TRBJ1-6; TRBD1 is a possible D gene (5 bases). Germline V gene lookup returns CDR1 SGHTA and CDR2 FQGTGA. Trimming took off 5 bases at V and 6 bases at J, with 11 bases between the two ends. The CDR3 contains 14 residues. The CDR3 coding sequence is TGTGCCAGCAGCATAGGACAAAGTAATTCACCCCTCCACTTT. Its translation is CASSIGQSNSPLHF.

The CDR3 sequence is CASSLGHNTGELFF. Written as DNA, the CDR3 is TGCGCCAGCAGCTTAGGACATAACACCGGGGAGCTGTTTTTT. The J gene is TRBJ2-2, the V gene TRBV5-1; weak D call: TRBD1 (5 bases). Trimming took 2 bases from V and 2 from J, leaving 7 bases between them. This CDR3 is 14 amino acids long. Germline values: CDR1 SGHRS, CDR2 YFSETQ.

This clone was detected only once. The chain uses TRBV6-7 and TRBJ2-2, with D unresolved. TRBV6-7 has ORF status, its function being uncertain. The CDR3 length is 16 residues. The ends were cut back, 2 bases at V and 2 bases at J, with 12 bases in the middle. In nucleotides, the CDR3 is TGTGCCAGCAGTTACGTTCGCGCTAATAACACCGGGGAGCTGTTTTTT. Encoded protein: CASSYVRANNTGELFF.

This clone was picked up a small number of times. Other DNA sequences in the same sample also yield this CDR3. V is TRBV24-1 and J is TRBJ2-2; the D gene is possibly TRBD2 (7 bases). The CDR3 runs 18 residues. Germline V gene data show CDR1 as KGHDR and CDR2 as SFDVKD. The V end was cut by 1 base, the J end by 7 bases, with 21 bases between. CDR3 DNA: TGTGCCACCAGTGATTTCCCCCTTGGGGGGGCCAAGGGCGGGGAGCTGTTTTTT. This gives the protein CATSDFPLGGAKGGELFF.

This chain links TRBV27 with TRBJ2-1; 11 bases line up with TRBD2. V gave up 6 bases and J gave up 4 bases; unmatched junction bases: 5. The V gene's germline CDR1 is MNHEY and CDR2 SMNVEV (reference sequence). The CDR3 consists of 15 residues. The CDR3 bases are TGTGCCAGCAGGGTAGCGGGAGGGCCTTACAATGAGCAGTTCTTC. Protein: CASRVAGGPYNEQFF.

The chain combines TRBV29-1 with TRBJ1-1; D is unresolved. The V end was cut by 3 bases, the J end by 4 bases, with 12 bases between. CDR1 is SQVTM, CDR2 ANQGSEA, per germline. The CDR3 is 13 amino acids. The CDR3 region has the DNA TGCAGCGTTGAGTGGGGAGGGAGCACTGAAGCTTTCTTT. Residues: CSVEWGGSTEAFF.

This chain connects TRBV30 to TRBJ2-1; 10 positions match TRBD2. V was pared by 0 bases and J by 8 bases, with 13 bases of the junction left unmatched. This CDR3 has 17 residues. Germline assignment: CDR1 GTSNPN and CDR2 SVGIG (reference sequence). The CDR3 DNA sequence: TGTGCCTGGAGTGTACGACTAGCGGGCTATGGAGGGGATGAGCAGTTCTTC. Translating gives CAWSVRLAGYGGDEQFF.

V gene TRBV28 combines with J gene TRBJ1-2, with 7 bases that match TRBD1. There are 15 residues in the CDR3. The V and J ends lost 5 bases and 2 bases, in that order; junction bases with no gene match: 8. The germline gives CDR1 MDHEN, CDR2 SYDVKM. CDR3 sequence (DNA): TGTGCCAGCAGTACTCGAGGACAGGACAACTATGGCTACACCTTC. Its protein is CASSTRGQDNYGYTF.

The chain couples TRBV20-1 to TRBJ1-5; D is perhaps TRBD1 (6 bases). V was pared by 1 base and J by 11 bases, with 9 bases between. CDR3 length equals 11 residues. Germline CDR1 DFQATT, CDR2 SNEGSKA (reference sequence). CDR3 in amino acids: CSARADRTQHF. CDR3 sequence (DNA): TGCAGTGCTAGAGCTGACAGGACCCAGCATTTT.

A note on this clone: Other DNA sequences in this sample translate to the same CDR3. The V call is TRBV7-2, the J call TRBJ2-3; D perhaps matches TRBD1 (5 bases). Trimming cost V 3 bases and J 2 bases, with 9 bases left between them. The CDR3 totals 14 residues. In germline, CDR1 is SGHTA, CDR2 FQGNSA. Written as DNA, the CDR3 is TGTGCCAGCAGCTTGTCCAGGGCCACAGATACGCAGTATTTT. It yields the protein CASSLSRATDTQYF. The entire variable domain, with the rest obtained from reference TRBV7-2 and TRBJ2-3, is as follows: GAGVSQSPSNKVTEKGKDVELRCDPISGHTALYWYRQSLGQGLEFLIYFQGNSAPDKSGLPSDRFSAERTGGSVSTLTIQRTQQEDSAVYLCASSLSRATDTQYFGPGTRLTVL.

The chain employs TRBV15 and TRBJ1-6; 8 bases are shared with TRBD1. The CDR3 extends over 15 amino acids. The germline V gene has CDR1 LNHNV and CDR2 YYDKDF (reference sequence). V lost 3 bases, J lost 6 bases, and 4 bases stayed unmatched. As DNA, the CDR3 is TGTGCCACCAGCAGTGGCGGACAGGGTAATTCACCCCTCCACTTT. It codes for CATSSGGQGNSPLHF.

This chain uses TRBV11-2 with TRBJ2-7; TRBD2 aligns across 7 bases. The CDR3 length is 15 residues. With 1 base clipped from V and 2 bases from J, the junction kept 5 bases outside the gene matches. Germline CDR1 is SGHAT and CDR2 is FQNNGV. The CDR3, as DNA: TGTGCCAGCAGCTTAGCAGCGGGACTGACCTACGAGCAGTACTTC. Translation gives CASSLAAGLTYEQYF. Supplemented by reference TRBV11-2 and TRBJ2-7, the full variable domain reads EAGVAQSPRYKIIEKRQSVAFWCNPISGHATLYWYQQILGQGPKLLIQFQNNGVVDDSQLPKDRFSAERLKGVDSTLKIQPAKLEDSAVYLCASSLAAGLTYEQYFGPGTRLTVT.

This sequence joins TRBV7-3 and TRBJ2-2; D unclear. This CDR3 spans 13 amino acids. Trimming left V 5 bases short and J 6 bases short, with 10 bases between. Germline CDR1 and CDR2: SGHTA and FQGTGA. The CDR3 DNA reads as TGTGCCAGCAGCCCCCCACTGGCCGGGGAGCTGTTTTTT. Protein sequence: CASSPPLAGELFF.

The chain joins TRBV19 to TRBJ2-4; maybe TRBD2 (5 bases). V lost 8 bases and J lost 9, with 14 bases in between. CDR1 is LNHDA and CDR2 is SQIVND in the germline V gene (reference sequence). This CDR3 has 12 residues. The CDR3 region is CASLGSGGIQYF. The CDR3 nucleotides are TGTGCCAGTCTAGGATCCGGAGGCATTCAGTACTTC.

The DNA of the CDR3 is TGTGCCAGCAGTTTCCTCGGGACTAGAGAGACCCAGTACTTC. Translation: CASSFLGTRETQYF. The chain carries TRBV28 and TRBJ2-5; 8 bases are a match to TRBD2. The CDR3 contains 14 residues. Germline CDR1 reads MDHEN; CDR2 reads SYDVKM. V trimming: 3 bases; J trimming: 4 bases; junction bases outside the gene matches: 4.

The CDR3 region has the DNA TGTGCCAGCAGCTTGGGGGGAGAAACCTACGAGCAGTACTTC. Its translation: CASSLGGETYEQYF. The chain employs TRBV7-2 and TRBJ2-7; possible D gene TRBD2, 6 bases. V was shortened by 3 bases and J by 2 bases, with 11 bases between the two germline ends. The germline V gene has CDR1 SGHTA and CDR2 FQGNSA. The CDR3 runs to 14 residues.

The chain employs TRBV28 and TRBJ1-1, with D unclear. The CDR3 contains 13 residues. V was shortened by 6 bases and J by 4 bases, with 12 bases between the two germline ends. CDR1 MDHEN and CDR2 SYDVKM come from the germline V gene. As DNA, the CDR3 is TGTGCCAGCAGCCCAGAAACTATCACTGAAGCTTTCTTT. Residues: CASSPETITEAFF.

The chain links TRBV11-2 to TRBJ2-5, with D possibly being TRBD2 (7 bases). The CDR3 spans 16 residues. Germline loops: CDR1 SGHAT, CDR2 FQNNGV. V lost 5 bases and J lost 5, with 21 bases in between. CDR3 coding DNA: TGTGCCAGCAGCCCACCTGGGGGGGGCGGTGAGGAGACCCAGTACTTC. Protein product: CASSPPGGGGEETQYF.

V is TRBV19 and J is TRBJ1-2, with 7 bases matching TRBD1. This CDR3 is built from 14 residues. CDR1 and CDR2 (germline): LNHDA, SQIVND (reference sequence). Trimming cost V 6 bases and J 3 bases; bases outside gene matches: 7. This CDR3 reads CASRDREVDYGYTF. The CDR3 DNA sequence: TGTGCCAGTAGAGACAGGGAAGTGGACTATGGCTACACCTTC.

The rearrangement links TRBV6-5 to TRBJ2-1, with 12 bases aligning to TRBD2. Germline-derived CDR1 and CDR2 are MNHEY and SVGAGI. V shed 6 bases and J 2 bases; nucleotides not matched to a gene: 2. This CDR3 comprises 15 residues. CDR3 bases: TGTGCCAGCAGCTCTAGCGGGGGGGCCTACAATGAGCAGTTCTTC. Translating it yields CASSSSGGAYNEQFF.

The chain links TRBV9 to TRBJ2-3; 10 nucleotides line up with TRBD2. Germline loops: CDR1 SGDLS, CDR2 YYNGEE. The length of the CDR3 is 16 residues. The V segment lost 0 bases and the J segment 5 bases; nucleotides outside the gene matches: 6. CDR3 sequence: CASSVGSGGAIDTQYF. CDR3 DNA: TGTGCCAGCAGCGTAGGGAGCGGGGGGGCCATAGATACGCAGTATTTT.